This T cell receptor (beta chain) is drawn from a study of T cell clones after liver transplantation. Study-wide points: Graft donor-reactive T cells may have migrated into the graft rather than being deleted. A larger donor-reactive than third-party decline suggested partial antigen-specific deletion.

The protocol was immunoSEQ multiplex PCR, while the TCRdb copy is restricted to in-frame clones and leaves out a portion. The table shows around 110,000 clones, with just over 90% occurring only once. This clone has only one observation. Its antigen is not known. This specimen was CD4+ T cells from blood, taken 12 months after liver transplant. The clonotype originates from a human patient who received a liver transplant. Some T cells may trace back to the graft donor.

This chain's CDR3 is CASSPSPGTSGDNEQFF. The CDR3 DNA is TGTGCCAGCAGCCCTTCCCCCGGGACTAGCGGGGACAATGAGCAGTTCTTC. This sequence joins TRBV9 and TRBJ2-1; 13 bases map to TRBD2. This CDR3 has 17 residues. V shed 4 bases and J 5 bases; nucleotides not matched to a gene: 9. Per the germline V gene, CDR1 is SGDLS and CDR2 is YYNGEE.